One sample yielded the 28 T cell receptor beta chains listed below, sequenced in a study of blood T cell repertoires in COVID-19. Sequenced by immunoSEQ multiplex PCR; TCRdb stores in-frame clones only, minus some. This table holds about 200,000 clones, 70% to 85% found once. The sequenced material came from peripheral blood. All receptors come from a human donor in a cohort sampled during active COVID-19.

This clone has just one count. In nucleotides, the CDR3 is TGTGCCAGCAGTAACCGAGATGCCATTCCGGGGAGTACAGATACGCAGTATTTT. It translates to CASSNRDAIPGSTDTQYF. This sequence joins TRBV28 and TRBJ2-3, with a possible D match to TRBD2 (5 bases). Trimming removed 5 bases from V and 3 bases from J, with 24 bases in between. The V gene's germline CDR1 is MDHEN and CDR2 SYDVKM. The CDR3 contains 18 residues.

The CDR3 region is CASSFLGFSGEYNEQFF. CDR3 DNA sequence: TGTGCCAGCAGCTTTCTAGGTTTTAGCGGGGAGTACAATGAGCAGTTCTTC. The chain combines TRBV5-6 with TRBJ2-1; TRBD2 aligns across 8 bases. Germline CDR1 reads SGHDT; CDR2 reads YYEEEE. The CDR3 spans 17 residues. J lost 4 bases, V lost 2 bases, and 11 bases had no gene match.

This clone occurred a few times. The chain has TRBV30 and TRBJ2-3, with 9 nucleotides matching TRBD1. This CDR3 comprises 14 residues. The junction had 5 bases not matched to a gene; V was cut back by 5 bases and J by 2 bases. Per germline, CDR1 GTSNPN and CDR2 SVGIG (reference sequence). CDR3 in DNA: TGTGCCTGGGACGGACAGGGGCACACAGATACGCAGTATTTT. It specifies CAWDGQGHTDTQYF.

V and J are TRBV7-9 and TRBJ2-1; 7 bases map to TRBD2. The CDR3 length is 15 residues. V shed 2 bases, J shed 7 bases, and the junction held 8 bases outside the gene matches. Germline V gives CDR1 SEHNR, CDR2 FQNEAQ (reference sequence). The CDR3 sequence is CASSLLAGVENEQFF. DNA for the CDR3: TGTGCCAGCAGCTTACTGGCGGGAGTAGAGAATGAGCAGTTCTTC.

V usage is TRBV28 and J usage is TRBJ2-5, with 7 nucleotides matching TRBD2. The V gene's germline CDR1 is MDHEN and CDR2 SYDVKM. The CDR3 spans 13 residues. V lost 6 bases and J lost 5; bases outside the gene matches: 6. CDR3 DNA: TGTGCCAGCAGGGCGGGGGTGAGGGAGACCCAGTACTTC. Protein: CASRAGVRETQYF.

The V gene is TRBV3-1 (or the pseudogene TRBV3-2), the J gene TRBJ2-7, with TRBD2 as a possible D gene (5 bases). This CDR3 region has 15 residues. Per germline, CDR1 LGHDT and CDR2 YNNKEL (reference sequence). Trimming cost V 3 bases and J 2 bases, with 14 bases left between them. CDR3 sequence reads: CASSHKLSATYEQYF. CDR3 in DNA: TGTGCCAGCAGCCACAAACTTAGCGCAACCTACGAGCAGTACTTC.

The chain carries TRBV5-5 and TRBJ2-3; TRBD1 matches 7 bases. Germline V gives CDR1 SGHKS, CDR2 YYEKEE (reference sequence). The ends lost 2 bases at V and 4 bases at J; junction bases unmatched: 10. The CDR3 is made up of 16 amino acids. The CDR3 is CASSLPTGVSADTQYF. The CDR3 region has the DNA TGTGCCAGCAGCTTACCAACAGGGGTATCGGCAGATACGCAGTATTTT.

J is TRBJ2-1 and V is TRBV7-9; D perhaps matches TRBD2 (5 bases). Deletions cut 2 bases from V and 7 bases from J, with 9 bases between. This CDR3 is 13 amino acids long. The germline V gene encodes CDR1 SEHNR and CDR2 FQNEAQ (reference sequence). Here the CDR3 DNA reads TGTGCCAGCAGCTTAAAGCGGAGGAATGAGCAGTTCTTC. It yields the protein CASSLKRRNEQFF.

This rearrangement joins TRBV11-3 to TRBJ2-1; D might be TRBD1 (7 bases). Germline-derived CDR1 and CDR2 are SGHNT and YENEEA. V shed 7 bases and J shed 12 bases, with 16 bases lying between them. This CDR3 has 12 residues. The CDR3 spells CASIWGGDRQFF. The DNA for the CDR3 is TGTGCCAGCATCTGGGGCGGGGACAGGCAGTTCTTC.

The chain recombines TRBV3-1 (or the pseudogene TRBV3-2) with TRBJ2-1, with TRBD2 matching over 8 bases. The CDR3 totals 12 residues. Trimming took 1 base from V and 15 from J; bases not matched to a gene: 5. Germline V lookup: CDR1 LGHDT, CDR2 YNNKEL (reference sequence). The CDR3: CASSQAGLGVFF. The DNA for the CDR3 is TGTGCCAGCAGCCAAGCGGGACTAGGAGTGTTCTTC.

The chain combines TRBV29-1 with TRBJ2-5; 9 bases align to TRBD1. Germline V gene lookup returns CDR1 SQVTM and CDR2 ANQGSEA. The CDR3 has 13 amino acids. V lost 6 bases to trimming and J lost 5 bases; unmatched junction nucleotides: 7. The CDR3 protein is CSVPTGGGETQYF. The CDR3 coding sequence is TGCAGCGTCCCAACAGGGGGCGGGGAGACCCAGTACTTC.

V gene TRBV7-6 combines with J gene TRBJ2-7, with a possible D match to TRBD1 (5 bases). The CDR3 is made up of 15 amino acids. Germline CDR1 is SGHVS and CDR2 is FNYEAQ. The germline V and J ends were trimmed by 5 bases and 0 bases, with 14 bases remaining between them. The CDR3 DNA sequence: TGTGCCAGCAGCGATCCCTTTGACAGCTCCTACGAGCAGTACTTC. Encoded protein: CASSDPFDSSYEQYF.

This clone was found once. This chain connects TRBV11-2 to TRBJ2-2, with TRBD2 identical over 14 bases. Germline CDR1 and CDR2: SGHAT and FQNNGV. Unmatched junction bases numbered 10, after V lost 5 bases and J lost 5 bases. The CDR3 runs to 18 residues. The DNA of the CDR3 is TGTGCCAGCAGCATGGGACTAGCGGGAGAATTGGTAACCGGGGAGCTGTTTTTT. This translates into CASSMGLAGELVTGELFF.

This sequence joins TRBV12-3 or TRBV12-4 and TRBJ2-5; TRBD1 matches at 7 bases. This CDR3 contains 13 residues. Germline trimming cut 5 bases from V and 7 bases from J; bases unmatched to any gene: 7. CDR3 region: CASSQGVTVTQYF. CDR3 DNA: TGTGCCAGCAGTCAGGGGGTTACGGTGACCCAGTACTTC.

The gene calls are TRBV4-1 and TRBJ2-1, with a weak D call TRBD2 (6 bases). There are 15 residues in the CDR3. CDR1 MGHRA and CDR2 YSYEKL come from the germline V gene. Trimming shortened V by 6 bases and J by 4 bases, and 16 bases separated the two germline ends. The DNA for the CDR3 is TGCGCCAGCAGGGTGGAGGGACTCGAGTACAATGAGCAGTTCTTC. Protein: CASRVEGLEYNEQFF.

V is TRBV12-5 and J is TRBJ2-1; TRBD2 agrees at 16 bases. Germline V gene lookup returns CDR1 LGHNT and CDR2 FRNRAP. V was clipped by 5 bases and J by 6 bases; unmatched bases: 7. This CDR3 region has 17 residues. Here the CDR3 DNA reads TGTGCTAGTGGTCCCGGGACTAGCGGGAGGGATTTCAATGAGCAGTTCTTC. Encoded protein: CASGPGTSGRDFNEQFF.

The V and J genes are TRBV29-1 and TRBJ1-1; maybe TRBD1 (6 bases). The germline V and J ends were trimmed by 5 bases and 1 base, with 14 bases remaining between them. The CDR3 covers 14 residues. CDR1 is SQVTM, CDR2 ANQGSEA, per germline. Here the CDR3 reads CSVSPTGSNTEAFF. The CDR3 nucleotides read TGCAGCGTTAGTCCCACAGGGTCGAACACTGAAGCTTTCTTT.

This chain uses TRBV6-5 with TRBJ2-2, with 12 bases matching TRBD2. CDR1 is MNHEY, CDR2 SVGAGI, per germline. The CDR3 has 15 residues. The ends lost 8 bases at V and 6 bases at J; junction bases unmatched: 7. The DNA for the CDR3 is TGTGCCAGCCGCCGACTAGCGGGAGAGGCCGGGGAGCTGTTTTTT. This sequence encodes CASRRLAGEAGELFF.

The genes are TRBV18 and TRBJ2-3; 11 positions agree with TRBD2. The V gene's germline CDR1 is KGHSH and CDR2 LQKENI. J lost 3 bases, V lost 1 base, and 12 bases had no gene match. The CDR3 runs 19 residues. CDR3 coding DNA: TGTGCCAGCTCACCACTGCTAGCGGGAGGCCCCCAACGGACAGATACGCAGTATTTT. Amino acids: CASSPLLAGGPQRTDTQYF.

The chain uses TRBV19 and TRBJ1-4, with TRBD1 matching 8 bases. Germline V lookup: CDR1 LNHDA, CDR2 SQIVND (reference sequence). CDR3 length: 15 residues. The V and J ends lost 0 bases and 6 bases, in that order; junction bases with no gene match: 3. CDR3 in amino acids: CASSIDQTGDEKLFF. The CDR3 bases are TGTGCCAGTAGTATAGATCAGACAGGGGATGAAAAACTGTTTTTT.

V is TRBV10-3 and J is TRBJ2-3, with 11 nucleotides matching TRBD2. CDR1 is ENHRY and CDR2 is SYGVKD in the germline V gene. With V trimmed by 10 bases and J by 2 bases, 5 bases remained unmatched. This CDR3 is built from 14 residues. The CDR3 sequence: CASGLAGDTDTQYF. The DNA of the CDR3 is TGTGCCAGCGGACTAGCGGGCGACACAGATACGCAGTATTTT.

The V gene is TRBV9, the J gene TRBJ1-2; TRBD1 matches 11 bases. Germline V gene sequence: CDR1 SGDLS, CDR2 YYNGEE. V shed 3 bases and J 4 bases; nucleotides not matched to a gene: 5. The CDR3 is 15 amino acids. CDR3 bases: TGTGCCAGCAGCGCGGGACAGGGGGTTAGCTATGGCTACACCTTC. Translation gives CASSAGQGVSYGYTF.

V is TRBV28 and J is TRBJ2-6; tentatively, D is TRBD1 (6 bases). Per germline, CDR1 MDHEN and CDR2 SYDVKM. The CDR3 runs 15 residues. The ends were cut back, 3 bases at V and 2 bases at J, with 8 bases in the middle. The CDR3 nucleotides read TGTGCCAGCAGTTTCCAGGGGACTGGGGCCAACGTCCTGACTTTC. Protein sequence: CASSFQGTGANVLTF.

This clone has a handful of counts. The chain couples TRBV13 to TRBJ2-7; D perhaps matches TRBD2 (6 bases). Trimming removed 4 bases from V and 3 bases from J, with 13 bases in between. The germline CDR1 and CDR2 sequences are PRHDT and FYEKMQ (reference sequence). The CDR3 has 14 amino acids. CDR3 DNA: TGTGCCAGCAGCTCGAGGAGGGATTTCTACGAGCAGTACTTC. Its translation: CASSSRRDFYEQYF.

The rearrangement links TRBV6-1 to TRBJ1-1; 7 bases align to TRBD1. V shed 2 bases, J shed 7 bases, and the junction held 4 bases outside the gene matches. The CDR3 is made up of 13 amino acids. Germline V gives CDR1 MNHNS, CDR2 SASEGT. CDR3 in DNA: TGTGCCAGCAGTGAATATAGGGGGCGTGAAGCTTTCTTT. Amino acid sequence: CASSEYRGREAFF.

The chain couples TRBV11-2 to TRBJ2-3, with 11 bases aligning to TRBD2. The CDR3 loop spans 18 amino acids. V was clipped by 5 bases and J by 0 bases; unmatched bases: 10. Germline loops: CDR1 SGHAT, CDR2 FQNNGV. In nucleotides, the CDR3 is TGTGCCAGCAGCCCGTCTCTGGGACTAGCGGACAGCACAGATACGCAGTATTTT. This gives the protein CASSPSLGLADSTDTQYF.

CDR3 sequence reads: CASSLRTGVSYEQYF. CDR3 nucleotide sequence: TGTGCCAGCAGTTTGAGGACAGGGGTTTCCTACGAGCAGTACTTC. The chain employs TRBV27 and TRBJ2-7, with 9 bases lining up with TRBD1. Germline V CDR1 and CDR2: MNHEY, SMNVEV (reference sequence). CDR3 length equals 15 residues. After removal of 3 bases from V and 1 base from J, the junction contained 4 bases not matched to a gene.

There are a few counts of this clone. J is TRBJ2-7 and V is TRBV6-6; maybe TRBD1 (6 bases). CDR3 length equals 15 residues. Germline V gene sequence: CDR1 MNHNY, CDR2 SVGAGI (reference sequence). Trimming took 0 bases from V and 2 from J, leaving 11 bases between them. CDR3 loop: CASSYSISGAYEQYF. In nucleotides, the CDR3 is TGTGCCAGCAGTTACTCGATTTCAGGGGCCTACGAGCAGTACTTC.